Below, one T cell receptor beta chain is given with its context. The length of the CDR3 is 16 residues. Trimming took 0 bases from V and 0 from J, leaving 11 bases between them. CDR1 SGDLS and CDR2 YYNGEE come from the germline V gene. Sequencing used immunoSEQ v3.0 at survey level. Measured with immunoSEQ multiplex PCR; TCRdb has only the in-frame clones, and not every one. The sample carries around 23,000 clones, roughly four fifths recorded once. This sample stems from a study of long-term antiretroviral therapy in people with HIV. This specimen was unsorted PBMCs, taken 0.5 years before starting antiretroviral therapy. The origin of this receptor is a man in his forties with HIV. The chain joins TRBV9 to TRBJ2-3; tentatively, D is TRBD1 or TRBD2 (5 bases each). In DNA, the CDR3 is TGTGCCAGCAGCGTAGTGGGGCTAGCCAGCACAGATACGCAGTATTTT. It is translated as CASSVVGLASTDTQYF.